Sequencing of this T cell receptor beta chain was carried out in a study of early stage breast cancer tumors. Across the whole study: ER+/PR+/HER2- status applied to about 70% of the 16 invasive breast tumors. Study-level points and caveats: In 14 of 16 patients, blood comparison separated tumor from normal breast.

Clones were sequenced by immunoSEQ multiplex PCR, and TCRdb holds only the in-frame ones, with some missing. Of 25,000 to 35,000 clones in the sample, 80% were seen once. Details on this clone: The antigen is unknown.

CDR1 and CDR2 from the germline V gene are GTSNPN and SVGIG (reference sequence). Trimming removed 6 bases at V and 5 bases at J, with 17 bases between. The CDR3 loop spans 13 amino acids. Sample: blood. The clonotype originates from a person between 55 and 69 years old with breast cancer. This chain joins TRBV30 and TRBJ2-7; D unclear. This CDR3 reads CACAEFSRDEQYF. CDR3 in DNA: TGTGCCTGTGCGGAATTCAGTCGGGACGAGCAGTACTTC.